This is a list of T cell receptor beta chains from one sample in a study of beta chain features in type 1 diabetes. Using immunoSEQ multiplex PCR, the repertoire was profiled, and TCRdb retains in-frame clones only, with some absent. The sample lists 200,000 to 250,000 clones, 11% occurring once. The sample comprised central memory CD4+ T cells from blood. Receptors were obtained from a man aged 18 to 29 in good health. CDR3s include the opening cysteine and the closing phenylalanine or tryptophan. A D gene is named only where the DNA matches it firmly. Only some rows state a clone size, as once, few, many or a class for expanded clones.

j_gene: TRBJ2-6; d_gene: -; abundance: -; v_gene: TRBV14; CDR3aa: CASSQDGSGANVLTF; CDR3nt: TGTGCCAGCAGCCAAGACGGCTCTGGGGCCAACGTCCTGACTTTC
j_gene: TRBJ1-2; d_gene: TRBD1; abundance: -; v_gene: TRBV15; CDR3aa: CATSRPGQHYGYTF; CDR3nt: TGTGCCACCAGCAGGCCGGGACAGCACTATGGCTACACCTTC
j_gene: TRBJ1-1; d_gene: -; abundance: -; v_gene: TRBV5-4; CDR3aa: CASSLRDTEAFF; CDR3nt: TGTGCCAGCAGCTTGAGGGACACTGAAGCTTTCTTT
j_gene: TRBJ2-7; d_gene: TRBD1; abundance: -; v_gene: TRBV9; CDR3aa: CASSASGGFYEQYF; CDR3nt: TGTGCCAGCAGCGCCTCAGGGGGCTTCTACGAGCAGTACTTC
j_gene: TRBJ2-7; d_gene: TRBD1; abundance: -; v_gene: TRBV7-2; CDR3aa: CASSRTGYEQYF; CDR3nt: TGTGCCAGCAGTCGGACAGGCTACGAGCAGTACTTC
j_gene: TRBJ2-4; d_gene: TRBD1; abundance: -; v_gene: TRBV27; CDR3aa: CASSFAPGQGRNIQYF; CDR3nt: TGTGCCAGCAGTTTCGCCCCCGGACAGGGCCGGAACATTCAGTACTTC
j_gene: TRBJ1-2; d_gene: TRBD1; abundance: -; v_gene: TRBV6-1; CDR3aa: CASSSDRSNYGYTF; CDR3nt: TGTGCCAGCAGTTCGGACAGGAGTAACTATGGCTACACCTTC
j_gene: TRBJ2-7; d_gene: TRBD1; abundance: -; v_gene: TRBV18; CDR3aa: CASSPSGTGTYEQYF; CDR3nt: TGTGCCAGCTCACCGTCCGGGACAGGAACCTACGAGCAGTACTTC
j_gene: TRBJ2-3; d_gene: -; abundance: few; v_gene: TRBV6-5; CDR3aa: CASSPGAPDTQYF; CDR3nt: TGTGCCAGCAGTCCAGGGGCCCCAGATACGCAGTATTTT
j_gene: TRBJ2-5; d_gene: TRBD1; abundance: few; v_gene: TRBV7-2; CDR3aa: CASSQGAQETQYF; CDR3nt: TGTGCCAGCAGCCAGGGGGCCCAAGAGACCCAGTACTTC
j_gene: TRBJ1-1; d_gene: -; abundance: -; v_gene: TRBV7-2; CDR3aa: CASSRLRGANTEAFF; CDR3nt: TGTGCCAGCAGCCGCTTAAGGGGGGCGAACACTGAAGCTTTCTTT
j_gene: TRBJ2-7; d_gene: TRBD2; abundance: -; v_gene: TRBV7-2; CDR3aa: CASSLVSGRGEQYF; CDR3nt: TGTGCCAGCAGCTTAGTTAGCGGGAGAGGCGAGCAGTACTTC
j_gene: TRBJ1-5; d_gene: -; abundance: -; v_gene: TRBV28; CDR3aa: CASRDYSNQPQHF; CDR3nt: TGTGCCAGCAGAGATTATAGCAATCAGCCCCAGCATTTT
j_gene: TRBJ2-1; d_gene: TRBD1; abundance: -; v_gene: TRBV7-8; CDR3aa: CASSLVTGTGGSNEQFF; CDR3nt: TGTGCCAGCAGCTTAGTAACCGGGACAGGGGGCTCCAATGAGCAGTTCTTC
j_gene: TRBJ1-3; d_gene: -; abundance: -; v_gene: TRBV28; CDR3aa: CASSASGNTIYF; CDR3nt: TGTGCCAGCAGTGCTTCTGGAAACACCATATATTTT
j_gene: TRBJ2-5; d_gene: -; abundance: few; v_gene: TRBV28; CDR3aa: CASSPGGTAQETQYF; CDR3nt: TGTGCCAGCAGCCCCGGCGGGACAGCCCAAGAGACCCAGTACTTC
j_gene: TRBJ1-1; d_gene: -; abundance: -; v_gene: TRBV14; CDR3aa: CASSRIQGSNTEAFF; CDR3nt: TGTGCCAGCAGCCGCATCCAGGGTTCGAACACTGAAGCTTTCTTT
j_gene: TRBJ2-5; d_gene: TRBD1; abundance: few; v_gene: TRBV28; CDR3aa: CASSRRGQGKETQYF; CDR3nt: TGTGCCAGCAGCCGTCGGGGACAGGGGAAAGAGACCCAGTACTTC
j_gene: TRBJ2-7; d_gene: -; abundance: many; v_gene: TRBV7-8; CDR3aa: CASSLGGSGPYEQYF; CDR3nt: TGTGCCAGCAGCTTAGGTGGTAGCGGTCCCTACGAGCAGTACTTC
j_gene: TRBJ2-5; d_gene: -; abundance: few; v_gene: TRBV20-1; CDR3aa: CSAPARGTQYF; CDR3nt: TGCAGTGCTCCCGCTAGGGGGACCCAGTACTTC
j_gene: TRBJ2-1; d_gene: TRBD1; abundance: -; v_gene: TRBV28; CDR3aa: CASRNGDRNNNEQFF; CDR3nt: TGTGCCAGCAGGAATGGGGACAGAAACAACAATGAGCAGTTCTTC
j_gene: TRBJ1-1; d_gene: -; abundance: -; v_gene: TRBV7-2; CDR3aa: CASSSDFSNTEAFF; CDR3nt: TGTGCCAGCAGCTCCGACTTCTCGAACACTGAAGCTTTCTTT
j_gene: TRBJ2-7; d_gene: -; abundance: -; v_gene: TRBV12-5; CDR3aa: CASGQDGGESSYEQYF; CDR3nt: TGTGCTAGTGGCCAAGACGGGGGAGAGAGCTCCTACGAGCAGTACTTC
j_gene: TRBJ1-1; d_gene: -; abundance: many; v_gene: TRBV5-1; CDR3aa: CASSLAPTSSYTEAFF; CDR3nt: TGCGCCAGCAGCTTGGCCCCGACAAGTTCCTACACTGAAGCTTTCTTT
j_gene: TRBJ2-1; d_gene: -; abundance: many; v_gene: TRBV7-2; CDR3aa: CASSLGSGWNYNEQFF; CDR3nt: TGTGCCAGCAGCTTAGGAAGCGGGTGGAACTACAATGAGCAGTTCTTC
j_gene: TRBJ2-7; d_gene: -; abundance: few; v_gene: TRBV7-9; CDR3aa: CASSLVATGTSYEQYF; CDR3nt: TGTGCCAGCAGCTTAGTCGCGACAGGCACGTCCTACGAGCAGTACTTC
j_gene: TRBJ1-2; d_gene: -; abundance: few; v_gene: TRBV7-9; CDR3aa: CASGDKNYGYTF; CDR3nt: TGTGCCAGCGGAGACAAAAACTATGGCTACACCTTC
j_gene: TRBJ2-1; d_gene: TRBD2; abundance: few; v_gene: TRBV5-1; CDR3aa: CASSLELANNEQFF; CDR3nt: TGCGCCAGCAGCTTGGAACTAGCGAACAATGAGCAGTTCTTC
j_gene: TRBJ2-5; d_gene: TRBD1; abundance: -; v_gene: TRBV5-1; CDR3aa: CASHETGDQETQYF; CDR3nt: TGCGCCAGCCATGAAACAGGGGATCAAGAGACCCAGTACTTC
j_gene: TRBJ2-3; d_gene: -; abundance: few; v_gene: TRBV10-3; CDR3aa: CASSEVGLNTQYF; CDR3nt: TGTGCCAGCAGTGAAGTCGGACTGAATACGCAGTATTTT
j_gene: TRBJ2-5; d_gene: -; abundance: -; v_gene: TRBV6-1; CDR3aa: CASSEGEAWETQYF; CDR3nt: TGTGCCAGCAGTGAAGGAGAAGCGTGGGAGACCCAGTACTTC
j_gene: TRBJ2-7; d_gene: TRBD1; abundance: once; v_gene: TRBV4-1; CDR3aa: CASSLRTGNEQYF; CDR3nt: TGCGCCAGCAGCCTCCGGACAGGGAACGAGCAGTACTTC
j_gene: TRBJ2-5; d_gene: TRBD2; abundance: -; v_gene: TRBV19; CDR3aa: CATSATSGRGETQYF; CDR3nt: TGTGCCACCTCCGCGACTAGCGGGAGAGGAGAGACCCAGTACTTC
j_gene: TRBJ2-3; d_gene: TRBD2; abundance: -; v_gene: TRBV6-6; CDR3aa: CASSFSGSRPDTQYF; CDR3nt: TGTGCCAGCAGTTTCAGCGGGAGCCGGCCAGATACGCAGTATTTT
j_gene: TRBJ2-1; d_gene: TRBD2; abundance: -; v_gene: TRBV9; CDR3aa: CASSVGLAANYNEQFF; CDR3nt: TGTGCCAGCAGCGTCGGGCTAGCGGCTAACTACAATGAGCAGTTCTTC
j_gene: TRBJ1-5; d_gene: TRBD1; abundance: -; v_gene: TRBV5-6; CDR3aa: CASSRVGGDLYSNQPQHF; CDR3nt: TGTGCCAGCAGCAGAGTAGGGGGCGACCTTTATAGCAATCAGCCCCAGCATTTT
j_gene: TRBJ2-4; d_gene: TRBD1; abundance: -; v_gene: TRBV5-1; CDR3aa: CASSEGQTDIQYF; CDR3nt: TGCGCCAGCAGCGAGGGACAGACGGACATTCAGTACTTC
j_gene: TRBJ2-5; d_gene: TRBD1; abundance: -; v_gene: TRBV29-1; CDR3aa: CSVGGQYQETQYF; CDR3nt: TGCAGCGTTGGGGGACAGTACCAAGAGACCCAGTACTTC
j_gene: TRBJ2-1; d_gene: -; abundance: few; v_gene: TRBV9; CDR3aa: CATARGQGGSGSNEQFF; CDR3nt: TGTGCCACGGCGCGGGGGCAGGGAGGTTCCGGGAGCAATGAGCAGTTCTTC
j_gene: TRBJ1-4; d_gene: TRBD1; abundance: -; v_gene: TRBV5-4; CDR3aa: CASSQGQGHEKLFF; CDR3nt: TGTGCCAGCAGCCAAGGACAGGGCCATGAAAAACTGTTTTTT
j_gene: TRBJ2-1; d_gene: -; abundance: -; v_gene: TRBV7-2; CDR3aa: CASSSQSGRTYNEQFF; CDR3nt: TGTGCCAGCAGCTCACAGTCGGGGCGGACCTACAATGAGCAGTTCTTC
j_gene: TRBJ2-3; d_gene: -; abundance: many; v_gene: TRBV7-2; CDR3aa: CASSPDGLSTDTQYF; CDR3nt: TGTGCCAGCAGTCCCGACGGACTTAGCACAGATACGCAGTATTTT
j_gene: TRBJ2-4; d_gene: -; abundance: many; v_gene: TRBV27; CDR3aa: CASSPLLARAKNIQYF; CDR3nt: TGTGCCAGCAGTCCCCTCTTGGCCCGGGCCAAAAACATTCAGTACTTC
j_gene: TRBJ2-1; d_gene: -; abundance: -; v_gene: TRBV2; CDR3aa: CASGRGRSGNEQFF; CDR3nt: TGTGCCAGCGGGAGGGGGCGGTCTGGGAATGAGCAGTTCTTC
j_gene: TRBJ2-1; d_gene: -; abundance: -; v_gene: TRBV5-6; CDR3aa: CASSFTGRDEQFF; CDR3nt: TGTGCCAGCAGCTTCACAGGGCGGGATGAGCAGTTCTTC
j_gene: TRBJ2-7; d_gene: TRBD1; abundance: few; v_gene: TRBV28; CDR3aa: CASLGQGIAYEQYF; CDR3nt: TGTGCCAGCTTGGGACAGGGGATAGCCTACGAGCAGTACTTC
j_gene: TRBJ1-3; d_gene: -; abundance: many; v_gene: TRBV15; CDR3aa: CATSGDPGFSGNTIYF; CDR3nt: TGTGCCACCAGCGGGGACCCAGGATTCTCTGGAAACACCATATATTTT
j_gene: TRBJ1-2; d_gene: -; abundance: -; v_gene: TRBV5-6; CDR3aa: CASSSLLSRGYGYTF; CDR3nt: TGTGCCAGCAGCTCCTTGTTGTCTAGAGGCTATGGCTACACCTTC
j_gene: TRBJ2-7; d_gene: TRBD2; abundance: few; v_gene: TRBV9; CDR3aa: CASSPGLARSYEQYF; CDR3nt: TGTGCCAGCAGCCCTGGACTAGCGCGCTCCTACGAGCAGTACTTC
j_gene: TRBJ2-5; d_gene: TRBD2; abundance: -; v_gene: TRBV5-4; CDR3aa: CASSLGQLAGETQYF; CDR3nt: TGTGCCAGCAGCTTGGGGCAACTAGCGGGGGAGACCCAGTACTTC
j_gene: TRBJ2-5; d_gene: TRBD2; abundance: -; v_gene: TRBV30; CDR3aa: CAWSPGLAGGPRETQYF; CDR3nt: TGTGCCTGGAGCCCGGGGCTAGCGGGAGGGCCGAGGGAGACCCAGTACTTC